This TCR beta chain is drawn from a study of blood T cell repertoires in COVID-19. Overall study: Samples representing acute and convalescent COVID-19 were sourced from the United States, Italy and Spain. The cDNA or gDNA used as material had been derived from T cells, B-cell-depleted T cells, or PBMCs.

This CDR3 region has 15 residues. Trimming at V came to 4 bases and at J to 4 bases, leaving 5 bases not matched to a gene. Patients of the Seattle cohort, enrolled during active infection, were followed longitudinally. As handled by the study authors: How many nucleated cells were present was estimated from reference gene primer amplification. Measured with immunoSEQ multiplex PCR; TCRdb has only the in-frame clones, and not every one. Clone size and the V and J calls come from that table; the DNA yielded D and trimming. The sample holds approximately 250,000 clones, 85% to 95% seen once. The rearrangement links TRBV23-1 to TRBJ1-4; TRBD1 matches 8 bases. TRBV23-1 is reported as an ORF; its role is uncertain. This receptor was obtained from a young man with COVID-19, enrolled during active disease. Sequencing was done on a sample of peripheral blood. The CDR3 DNA follows: TGCGCCAGCAGTCTAATCGGGACAGGTAATGAAAAACTGTTTTTT. Translated: CASSLIGTGNEKLFF.